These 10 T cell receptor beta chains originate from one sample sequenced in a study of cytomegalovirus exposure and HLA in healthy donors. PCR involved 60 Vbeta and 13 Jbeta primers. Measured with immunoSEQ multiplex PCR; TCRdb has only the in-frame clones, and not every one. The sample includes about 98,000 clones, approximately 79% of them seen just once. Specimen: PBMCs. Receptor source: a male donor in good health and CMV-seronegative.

The CDR3 loop reads CASTSGTGGYEQYF. CDR3 nucleotide sequence: TGTGCCAGCACCTCCGGGACAGGGGGATACGAGCAGTACTTC. V gene TRBV7-2 combines with J gene TRBJ2-7; 11 nucleotides agree with TRBD1. CDR3 length: 14 amino acids. Losses at the gene ends were 7 bases for V and 4 bases for J; bases not matched to a gene: 6. Germline V lookup: CDR1 SGHTA, CDR2 FQGNSA.

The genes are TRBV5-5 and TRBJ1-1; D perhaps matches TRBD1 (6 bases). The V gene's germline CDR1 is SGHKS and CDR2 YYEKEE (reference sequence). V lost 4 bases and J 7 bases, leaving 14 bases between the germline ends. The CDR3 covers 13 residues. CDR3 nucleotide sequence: TGTGCCAGCAGCGTGGACAGTGGCCGTGAAGCTTTCTTT. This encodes CASSVDSGREAFF. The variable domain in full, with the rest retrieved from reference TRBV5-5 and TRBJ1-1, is DAGVTQSPTHLIKTRGQQVTLRCSPISGHKSVSWYQQVLGQGPQFIFQYYEKEERGRGNFPDRFSARQFPNYSSELNVNALLLGDSALYLCASSVDSGREAFFGQGTRLTVV.

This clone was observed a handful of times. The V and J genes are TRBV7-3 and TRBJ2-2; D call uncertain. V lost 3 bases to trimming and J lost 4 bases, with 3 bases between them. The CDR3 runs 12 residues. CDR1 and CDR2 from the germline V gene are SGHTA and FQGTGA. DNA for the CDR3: TGTGCCAGCAGCTTCTCCACCGGGGAGCTGTTTTTT. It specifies CASSFSTGELFF. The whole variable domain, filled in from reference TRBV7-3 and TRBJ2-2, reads GAGVSQTPSNKVTEKGKYVELRCDPISGHTALYWYRQSLGQGPEFLIYFQGTGAADDSGLPNDRFFAVRPEGSVSTLKIQRTERGDSAVYLCASSFSTGELFFGEGSRLTVL.

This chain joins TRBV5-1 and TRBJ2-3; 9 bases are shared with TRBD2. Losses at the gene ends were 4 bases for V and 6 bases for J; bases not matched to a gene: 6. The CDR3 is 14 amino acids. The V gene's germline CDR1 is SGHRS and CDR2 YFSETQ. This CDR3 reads CASSVAGAGDTQYF. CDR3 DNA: TGCGCCAGCAGCGTAGCGGGAGCAGGCGATACGCAGTATTTT.

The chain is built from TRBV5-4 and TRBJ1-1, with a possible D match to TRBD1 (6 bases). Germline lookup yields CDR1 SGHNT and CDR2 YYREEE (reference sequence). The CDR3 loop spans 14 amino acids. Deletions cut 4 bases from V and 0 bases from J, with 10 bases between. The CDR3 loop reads CASSHRDMNTEAFF. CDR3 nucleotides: TGTGCCAGCAGCCACAGGGACATGAACACTGAAGCTTTCTTT.

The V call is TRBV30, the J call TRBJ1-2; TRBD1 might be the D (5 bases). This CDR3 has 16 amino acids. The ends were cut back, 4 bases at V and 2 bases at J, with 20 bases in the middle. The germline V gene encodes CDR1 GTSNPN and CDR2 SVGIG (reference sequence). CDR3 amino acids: CAWTPYQGYENYGYTF. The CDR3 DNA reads TGTGCCTGGACGCCCTATCAGGGCTACGAGAACTATGGCTACACCTTC.

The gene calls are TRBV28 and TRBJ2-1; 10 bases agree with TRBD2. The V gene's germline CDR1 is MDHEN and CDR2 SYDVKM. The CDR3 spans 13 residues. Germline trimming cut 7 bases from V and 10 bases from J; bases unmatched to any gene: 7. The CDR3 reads CASTSGRVGEQFF. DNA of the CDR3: TGTGCCAGCACCAGCGGGAGGGTCGGGGAGCAGTTCTTC.

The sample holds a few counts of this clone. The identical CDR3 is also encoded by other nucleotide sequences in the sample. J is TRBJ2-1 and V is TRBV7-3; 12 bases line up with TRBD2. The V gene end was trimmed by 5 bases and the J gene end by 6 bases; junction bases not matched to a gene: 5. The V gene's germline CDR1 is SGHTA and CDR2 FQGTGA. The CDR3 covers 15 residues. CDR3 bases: TGTGCCAGCAGCCCGCTAGCGGGAGGGAGCAATGAGCAGTTCTTC. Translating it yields CASSPLAGGSNEQFF.

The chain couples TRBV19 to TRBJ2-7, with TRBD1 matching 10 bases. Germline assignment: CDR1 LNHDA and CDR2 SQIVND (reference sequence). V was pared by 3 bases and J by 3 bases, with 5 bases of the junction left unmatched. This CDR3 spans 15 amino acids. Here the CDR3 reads CASSIKTGGNYEQYF. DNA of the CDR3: TGTGCCAGTAGTATCAAGACAGGGGGCAACTACGAGCAGTACTTC.

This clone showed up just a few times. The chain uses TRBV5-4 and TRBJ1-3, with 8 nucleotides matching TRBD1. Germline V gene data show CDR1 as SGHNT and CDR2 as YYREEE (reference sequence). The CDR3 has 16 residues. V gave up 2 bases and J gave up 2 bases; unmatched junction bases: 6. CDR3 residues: CASSFEQGATGNTIYF. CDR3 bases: TGTGCCAGCAGCTTTGAGCAGGGGGCTACTGGAAACACCATATATTTT.